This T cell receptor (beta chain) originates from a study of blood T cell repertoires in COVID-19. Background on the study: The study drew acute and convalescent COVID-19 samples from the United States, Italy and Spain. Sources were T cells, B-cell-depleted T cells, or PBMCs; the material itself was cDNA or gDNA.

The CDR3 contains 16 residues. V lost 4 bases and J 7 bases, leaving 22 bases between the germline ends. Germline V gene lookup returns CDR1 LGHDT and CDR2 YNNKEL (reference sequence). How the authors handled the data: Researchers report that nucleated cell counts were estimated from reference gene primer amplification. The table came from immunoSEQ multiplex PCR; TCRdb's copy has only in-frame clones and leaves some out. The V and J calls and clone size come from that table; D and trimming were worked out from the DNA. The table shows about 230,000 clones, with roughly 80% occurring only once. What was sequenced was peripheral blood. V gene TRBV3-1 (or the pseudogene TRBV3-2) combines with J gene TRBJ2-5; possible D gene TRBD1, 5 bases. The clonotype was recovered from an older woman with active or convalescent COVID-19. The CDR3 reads CASSPEVATVQGTQYF. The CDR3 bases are TGTGCCAGCAGCCCCGAGGTGGCAACCGTCCAGGGGACCCAGTACTTC.